Below, 29 T cell receptor beta chains from the same sample are listed, as sequenced in a study of OX40 agonist ivuxolimab in advanced cancers. The method was immunoSEQ multiplex PCR; TCRdb's version includes in-frame clones alone and lacks a portion of them. The sample consists of under 90,000 clones, around 85% of them appearing once. The material was CD4+ or CD8+ T cells sorted from blood, obtained in a trial of the OX40 agonist ivuxolimab. The source is an adult with an advanced solid tumor such as melanoma, head and neck, liver or kidney cancer.

V is TRBV6-4 and J is TRBJ1-6; D unresolved. CDR1 and CDR2 (germline): MRHNA, SNTAGT. Trimming cost V 5 bases and J 7 bases, with 15 bases left between them. This CDR3 spans 15 amino acids. The CDR3 sequence is CASSLDPLPNSPLHF. The CDR3 nucleotides read TGTGCCAGCAGTTTGGACCCTCTACCGAATTCACCCCTCCACTTT.

The rearrangement joins TRBV7-2 to TRBJ2-7, with D possibly being TRBD2 (7 bases). The V and J ends lost 3 bases and 5 bases respectively, with 11 bases between them. CDR3 length: 13 residues. Germline CDR1 and CDR2: SGHTA and FQGNSA. The CDR3 sequence is CASSFRGADEQYF. CDR3 sequence (DNA): TGTGCCAGCAGCTTCCGGGGGGCGGACGAGCAGTACTTC.

V and J are TRBV5-6 and TRBJ1-6, with a weak D call TRBD1 (6 bases). CDR1 and CDR2 from the germline V gene are SGHDT and YYEEEE. The CDR3 loop spans 14 amino acids. The germline V and J ends were trimmed by 4 bases and 8 bases, with 13 bases remaining between them. The CDR3 protein is CASSPGQSYSPLHF. The CDR3 DNA reads as TGTGCCAGCAGCCCTGGACAGTCCTATTCACCCCTCCACTTT.

This chain connects TRBV7-6 to TRBJ2-1, with 12 positions matching TRBD1. The ends lost 5 bases at V and 10 bases at J; junction bases unmatched: 6. Germline assignment: CDR1 SGHVS and CDR2 FNYEAQ. This CDR3 region has 14 residues. DNA of the CDR3: TGTGCCAGCAGCCGGGACAGGGGGCCTGGGGAGCAGTTCTTC. Its translation: CASSRDRGPGEQFF.

The rearrangement joins TRBV18 to TRBJ2-5, with 7 bases identical to TRBD1. V was clipped by 3 bases and J by 2 bases; unmatched bases: 6. The germline CDR1 and CDR2 sequences are KGHSH and LQKENI. CDR3 length: 15 residues. CDR3 nucleotide sequence: TGTGCCAGCTCACCCTATTGGACAGGACAAGAGACCCAGTACTTC. It encodes CASSPYWTGQETQYF.

This chain joins TRBV4-1 and TRBJ1-1; D remains ambiguous. V lost 4 bases and J 2 bases, leaving 11 bases between the germline ends. The CDR3 has 14 amino acids. Germline lookup yields CDR1 MGHRA and CDR2 YSYEKL. The CDR3 DNA is TGCGCCAGCAGCCGTCCGGCGGGAAACACTGAAGCTTTCTTT. Amino acids: CASSRPAGNTEAFF.

The chain is built from TRBV6-5 and TRBJ2-1; 7 nucleotides align to TRBD1. CDR3 size: 15 residues. Germline V gene lookup returns CDR1 MNHEY and CDR2 SVGAGI. V lost 6 bases to trimming and J lost 2 bases; unmatched junction nucleotides: 7. The CDR3 sequence is CASSSTGTPYNEQFF. As DNA, the CDR3 is TGTGCCAGCAGCTCGACAGGGACCCCCTACAATGAGCAGTTCTTC.

This clone was picked up a small number of times. This chain connects TRBV7-3 to TRBJ2-5; D not certain. Germline V lookup: CDR1 SGHTA, CDR2 FQGTGA. The CDR3 spans 15 residues. Trimming removed 5 bases from V and 5 bases from J, with 18 bases in between. The DNA of the CDR3 is TGTGCCAGCAGCCCATCAGACTCACCGAGGGAGACCCAGTACTTC. Translation gives CASSPSDSPRETQYF.

In DNA form, the CDR3 reads TGTGCCAGCAGCCGTTCAGCGGGAGGGGGCCACAATGAGCAGTTCTTC. The encoded protein is CASSRSAGGGHNEQFF. The gene calls are TRBV7-3 and TRBJ2-1, with TRBD2 identical over 10 bases. The CDR3 spans 16 residues. Germline V gene lookup returns CDR1 SGHTA and CDR2 FQGTGA. V trimming: 5 bases; J trimming: 5 bases; junction bases outside the gene matches: 9.

The rearrangement joins TRBV18 to TRBJ2-7; 9 bases agree with TRBD2. This CDR3 has 18 amino acids. The V and J ends lost 1 base and 3 bases, in that order; junction bases with no gene match: 13. Germline V CDR1 and CDR2: KGHSH, LQKENI. CDR3 amino acids: CASSPRLAGGTGGYEQYF. In DNA, the CDR3 is TGTGCCAGCTCACCACGTTTGGCGGGAGGGACGGGCGGCTACGAGCAGTACTTC.

Only a few counts were recorded for this clone. V usage is TRBV6-5 and J usage is TRBJ2-7, with D perhaps TRBD1 or TRBD2 (5 bases each). V was clipped by 2 bases and J by 9 bases, with 14 bases between them. This CDR3 comprises 13 residues. Germline V gene data show CDR1 as MNHEY and CDR2 as SVGAGI. This CDR3 is CASSYEGSGRQYF. The CDR3 DNA reads as TGTGCCAGCAGTTACGAGGGCTCGGGACGGCAGTACTTC.

The chain joins TRBV18 to TRBJ1-1, with 7 positions matching TRBD1. CDR1 and CDR2 (germline): KGHSH, LQKENI. The CDR3 consists of 15 residues. V dropped 0 bases and J dropped 1; count of bases not matched to a gene: 2. CDR3 region: CASSPPAGGNTEAFF. Written as DNA, the CDR3 is TGTGCCAGCTCACCACCAGCAGGGGGGAACACTGAAGCTTTCTTT.

This clone was seen more than once but under ten times. The chain joins TRBV5-6 to TRBJ2-5; D remains unclear. CDR3 length: 15 residues. V lost 2 bases and J lost 3, with 14 bases in between. Germline-derived CDR1 and CDR2 are SGHDT and YYEEEE. CDR3 residues: CASSFSSDPEETQYF. CDR3 coding DNA: TGTGCCAGCAGCTTCTCAAGCGACCCAGAAGAGACCCAGTACTTC. The full variable domain, with the rest looked up from reference TRBV5-6 and TRBJ2-5, is DAGVTQSPTHLIKTRGQQVTLRCSPKSGHDTVSWYQQALGQGPQFIFQYYEEEERQRGNFPDRFSGHQFPNYSSELNVNALLLGDSALYLCASSFSSDPEETQYFGPGTRLLVL.

The chain has TRBV10-3 and TRBJ1-1; D unresolved. The CDR3 covers 11 residues. CDR1 and CDR2 (germline): ENHRY, SYGVKD. V lost 8 bases, J lost 1 base, and 5 bases lay in between. CDR3 bases: TGTGCCATCGGACCGAACACTGAAGCTTTCTTT. Translated, it gives CAIGPNTEAFF.

This chain uses TRBV27 with TRBJ1-1; D is perhaps TRBD1 (6 bases). Germline values: CDR1 MNHEY, CDR2 SMNVEV (reference sequence). CDR3 length: 12 residues. Trimming removed 5 bases at V and 4 bases at J, with 8 bases between. The CDR3 region is CASSARGTEAFF. The CDR3 nucleotides are TGTGCCAGCAGTGCCAGGGGCACTGAAGCTTTCTTT.

This clone was seen just once. This rearrangement joins TRBV15 to TRBJ1-3; TRBD1 might be the D (6 bases). CDR1 is LNHNV and CDR2 is YYDKDF in the germline V gene (reference sequence). The CDR3 has 17 amino acids. V lost 1 base to trimming and J lost 0 bases, with 13 bases between them. CDR3 region: CATSRALQGHSGNTIYF. CDR3 DNA: TGTGCCACCAGCAGAGCCCTACAGGGTCACTCTGGAAACACCATATATTTT.

With respect to this clone: The junction does not match germline at one end; this may be a read error. The CDR3 nucleotides read TGTGCCAGCAGCCAAGAGGGGGGCCTCTACGAGCAGTGCTTC. This codes for CASSQEGGLYEQCF. The chain recombines TRBV4-2 with TRBJ2-7; D is tentatively TRBD1 or TRBD2 (6 bases each). CDR1 and CDR2 from the germline V gene are LGHNA and YNFKEQ. The CDR3 runs to 14 residues.

The rearrangement links TRBV6-5 to TRBJ2-2, with TRBD2 identical over 10 bases. CDR1 MNHEY and CDR2 SVGAGI come from the germline V gene. Trimming at V came to 7 bases and at J to 6 bases, leaving 5 bases not matched to a gene. This CDR3 comprises 14 residues. CDR3 in DNA: TGTGCCAGCAACGAGCGGGGGGGCGCCGGGGAGCTGTTTTTT. Encoded protein: CASNERGGAGELFF.

The CDR3 sequence is CASAPTSGRGDEQFF. The CDR3, as DNA: TGCGCCAGCGCCCCAACCAGCGGGAGAGGTGATGAGCAGTTCTTC. The J gene is TRBJ2-1, the V gene TRBV4-1, with 8 bases that match TRBD2. V gave up 8 bases and J gave up 8 bases; unmatched junction bases: 14. Per germline, CDR1 MGHRA and CDR2 YSYEKL. CDR3 length equals 15 residues.

V gene TRBV18 combines with J gene TRBJ2-2; 11 bases are shared with TRBD1. V lost 3 bases to trimming and J lost 2 bases; unmatched junction nucleotides: 5. Per the germline V gene, CDR1 is KGHSH and CDR2 is LQKENI. The CDR3 is 17 residues long. CDR3 loop: CASSPLRTGGNTGELFF. The CDR3 nucleotides are TGTGCCAGCTCACCTCTAAGGACAGGGGGCAACACCGGGGAGCTGTTTTTT.

V and J are TRBV7-3 and TRBJ1-2; perhaps TRBD1 as D (5 bases). Per the germline V gene, CDR1 is SGHTA and CDR2 is FQGTGA. The CDR3 has 15 residues. With 5 bases removed from V and 6 bases from J, the gap between germline ends came to 19 bases. In nucleotides, the CDR3 is TGTGCCAGCAGCCTTTTCCCCCAGTTAGGGGATGGCTACACCTTC. Translating it yields CASSLFPQLGDGYTF.

The chain has TRBV30 and TRBJ2-7; no reliable D call. Germline V CDR1 and CDR2: GTSNPN, SVGIG (reference sequence). The CDR3 consists of 13 residues. V dropped 5 bases and J dropped 3 bases, with 14 bases sitting between them. This CDR3 reads CAWRYLTGYEQYF. Here the CDR3 DNA reads TGTGCCTGGCGATACTTGACCGGCTACGAGCAGTACTTC.

This clone was counted once. The rearrangement joins TRBV6-5 to TRBJ2-1; unclear D gene. Germline V gene sequence: CDR1 MNHEY, CDR2 SVGAGI. V was shortened by 6 bases and J by 5 bases, with 8 bases between the two germline ends. The CDR3 is 12 residues long. The CDR3 DNA reads as TGTGCCAGCAGCCGTCCGGACAATGAGCAGTTCTTC. Protein: CASSRPDNEQFF.

The V call is TRBV18, the J call TRBJ2-7; weak D call: TRBD2 (5 bases). The CDR3 runs to 13 residues. Germline V gene lookup returns CDR1 KGHSH and CDR2 LQKENI. V lost 5 bases to trimming and J lost 2 bases, with 10 bases between them. The CDR3 region is CASSERVAYEQYF. The CDR3 DNA follows: TGTGCCAGCTCAGAGAGGGTAGCCTACGAGCAGTACTTC.

This chain joins TRBV9 and TRBJ1-1; D may be TRBD1 (5 bases). Germline-derived CDR1 and CDR2 are SGDLS and YYNGEE. V dropped 0 bases and J dropped 6 bases, with 9 bases sitting between them. This CDR3 is built from 13 residues. The DNA of the CDR3 is TGTGCCAGCAGCGTAGGAGGGACGGCTGAAGCTTTCTTT. Translation: CASSVGGTAEAFF.

The chain recombines TRBV5-1 with TRBJ2-5; a possible D gene is TRBD2 (6 bases). Trimming left V 4 bases short and J 5 bases short, with 15 bases between. Germline-derived CDR1 and CDR2 are SGHRS and YFSETQ. The CDR3 is 14 residues long. For the CDR3, the DNA is TGCGCCAGCAGCATCGGGACTCCCCGGGAGACCCAGTACTTC. It codes for CASSIGTPRETQYF.

The V call is TRBV9, the J call TRBJ1-1; D unclear. This CDR3 is 14 amino acids long. The V gene's germline CDR1 is SGDLS and CDR2 YYNGEE. With 0 bases removed from V and 1 base from J, the gap between germline ends came to 7 bases. The CDR3, as DNA: TGTGCCAGCAGCGTAGTGTCCCCGAACACTGAAGCTTTCTTT. Translating it yields CASSVVSPNTEAFF.

The V and J genes are TRBV6-5 and TRBJ2-7, with 16 bases aligning to TRBD2. With 4 bases clipped from V and 7 bases from J, the junction kept 4 bases outside the gene matches. CDR3 length: 15 amino acids. In germline, CDR1 is MNHEY, CDR2 SVGAGI. CDR3 sequence reads: CASSSGTSGRGEQYF. CDR3 coding DNA: TGTGCCAGCAGTTCCGGGACTAGCGGGAGGGGGGAGCAGTACTTC.

The chain couples TRBV5-1 to TRBJ2-3; D is undetermined. This CDR3 is 14 amino acids long. CDR1 and CDR2 from the germline V gene are SGHRS and YFSETQ. V was pared by 1 base and J by 9 bases, with 15 bases between. CDR3 amino acids: CASSLSRALLTQYF. The CDR3 region has the DNA TGCGCCAGCAGCTTGTCCCGGGCCCTTCTCACGCAGTATTTT.